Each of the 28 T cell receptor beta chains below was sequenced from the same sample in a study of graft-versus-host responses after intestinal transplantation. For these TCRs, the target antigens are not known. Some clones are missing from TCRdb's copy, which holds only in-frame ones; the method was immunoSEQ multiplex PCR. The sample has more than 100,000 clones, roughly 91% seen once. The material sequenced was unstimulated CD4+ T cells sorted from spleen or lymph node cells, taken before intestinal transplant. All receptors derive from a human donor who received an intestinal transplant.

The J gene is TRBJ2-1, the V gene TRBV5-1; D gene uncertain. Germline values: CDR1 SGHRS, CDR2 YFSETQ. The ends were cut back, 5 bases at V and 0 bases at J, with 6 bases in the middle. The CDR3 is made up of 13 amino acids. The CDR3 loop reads CASRISSYNEQFF. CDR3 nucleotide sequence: TGCGCCAGCAGGATTAGCTCCTACAATGAGCAGTTCTTC.

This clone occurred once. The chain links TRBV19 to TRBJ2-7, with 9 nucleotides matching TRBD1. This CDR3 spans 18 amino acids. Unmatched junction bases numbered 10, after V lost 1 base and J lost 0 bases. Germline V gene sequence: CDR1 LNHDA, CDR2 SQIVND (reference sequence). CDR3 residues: CASSIGPPTGGSSYEQYF. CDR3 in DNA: TGTGCCAGTAGTATAGGACCCCCGACAGGGGGTAGCTCCTACGAGCAGTACTTC.

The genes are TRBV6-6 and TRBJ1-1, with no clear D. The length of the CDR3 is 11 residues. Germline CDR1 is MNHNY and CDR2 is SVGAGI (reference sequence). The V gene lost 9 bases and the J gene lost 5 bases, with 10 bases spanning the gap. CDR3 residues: CASAVGTEAFF. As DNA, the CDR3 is TGTGCCAGTGCAGTTGGGACTGAAGCTTTCTTT.

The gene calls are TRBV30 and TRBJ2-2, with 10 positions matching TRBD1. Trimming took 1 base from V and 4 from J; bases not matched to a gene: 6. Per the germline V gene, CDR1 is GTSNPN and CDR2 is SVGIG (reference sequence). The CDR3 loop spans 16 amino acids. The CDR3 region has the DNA TGTGCCTGGAGTGACCGGGACAGGGGTGCCACCGGGGAGCTGTTTTTT. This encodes CAWSDRDRGATGELFF.

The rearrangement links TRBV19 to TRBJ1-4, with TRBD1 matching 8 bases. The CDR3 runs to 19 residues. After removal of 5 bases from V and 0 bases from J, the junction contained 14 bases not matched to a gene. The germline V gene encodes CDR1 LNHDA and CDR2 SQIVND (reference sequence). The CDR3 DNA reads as TGTGCCAGTAGTTCCGCCGGGACAGGCGGCGGGGCAACTAATGAAAAACTGTTTTTT. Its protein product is CASSSAGTGGGATNEKLFF.

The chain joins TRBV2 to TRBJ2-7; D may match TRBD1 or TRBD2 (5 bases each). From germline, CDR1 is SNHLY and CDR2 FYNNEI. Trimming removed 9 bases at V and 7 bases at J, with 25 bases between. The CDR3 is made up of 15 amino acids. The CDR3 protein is CARGTRGSPRGEQYF. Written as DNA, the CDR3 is TGTGCCAGAGGAACCCGGGGCAGCCCTCGTGGGGAGCAGTACTTC.

CDR3 sequence reads: CASSFRQAGVDLGVGELFF. The CDR3 DNA reads TGTGCCAGCAGTTTCCGACAGGCCGGAGTAGATTTAGGTGTCGGGGAGCTGTTTTTT. The chain couples TRBV28 to TRBJ2-2; the D gene is possibly TRBD1 (6 bases). V was cut by 3 bases and J by 7 bases, with 27 bases left in between. The V gene's germline CDR1 is MDHEN and CDR2 SYDVKM. The CDR3 has 19 residues.

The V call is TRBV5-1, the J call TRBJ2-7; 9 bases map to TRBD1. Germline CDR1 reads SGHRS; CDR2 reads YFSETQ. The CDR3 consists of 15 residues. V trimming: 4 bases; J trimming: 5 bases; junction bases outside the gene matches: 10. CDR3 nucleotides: TGCGCCAGCAGCATCGGGACAGGGCGGGGTCACGAGCAGTACTTC. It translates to CASSIGTGRGHEQYF.

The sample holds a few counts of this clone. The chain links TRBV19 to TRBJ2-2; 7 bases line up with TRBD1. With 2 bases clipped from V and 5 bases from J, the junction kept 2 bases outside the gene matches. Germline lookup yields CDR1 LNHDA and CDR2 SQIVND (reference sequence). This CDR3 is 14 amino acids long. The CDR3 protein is CASSIRTGTGELFF. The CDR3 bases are TGTGCCAGTAGTATACGGACAGGTACCGGGGAGCTGTTTTTT.

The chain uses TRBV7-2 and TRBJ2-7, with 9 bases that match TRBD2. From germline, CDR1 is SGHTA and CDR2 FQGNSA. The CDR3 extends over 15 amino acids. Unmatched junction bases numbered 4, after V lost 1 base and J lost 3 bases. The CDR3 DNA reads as TGTGCCAGCAGCTTAGGGAGTAGCGGGAGCTACGAGCAGTACTTC. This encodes CASSLGSSGSYEQYF. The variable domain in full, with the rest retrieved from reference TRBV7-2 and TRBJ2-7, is GAGVSQSPSNKVTEKGKDVELRCDPISGHTALYWYRQSLGQGLEFLIYFQGNSAPDKSGLPSDRFSAERTGGSVSTLTIQRTQQEDSAVYLCASSLGSSGSYEQYFGPGTRLTVT.

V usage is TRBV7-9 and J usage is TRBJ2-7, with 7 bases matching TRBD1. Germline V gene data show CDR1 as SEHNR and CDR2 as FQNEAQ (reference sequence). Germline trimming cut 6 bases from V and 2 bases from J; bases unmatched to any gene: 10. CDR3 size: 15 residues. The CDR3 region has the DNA TGTGCCAGCAGGTTTTCAGGGGGAGATACCTACGAGCAGTACTTC. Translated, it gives CASRFSGGDTYEQYF. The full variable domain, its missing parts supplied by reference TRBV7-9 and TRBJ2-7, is DTGVSQNPRHKITKRGQNVTFRCDPISEHNRLYWYRQTLGQGPEFLTYFQNEAQLEKSRLLSDRFSAERPKGSFSTLEIQRTEQGDSAMYLCASRFSGGDTYEQYFGPGTRLTVT.

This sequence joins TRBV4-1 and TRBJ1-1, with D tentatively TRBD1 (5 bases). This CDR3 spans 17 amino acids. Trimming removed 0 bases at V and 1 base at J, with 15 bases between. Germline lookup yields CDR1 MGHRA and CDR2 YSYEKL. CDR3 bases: TGCGCCAGCAGCCAAGATGAAATCGGGACGAAGAACACTGAAGCTTTCTTT. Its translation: CASSQDEIGTKNTEAFF.

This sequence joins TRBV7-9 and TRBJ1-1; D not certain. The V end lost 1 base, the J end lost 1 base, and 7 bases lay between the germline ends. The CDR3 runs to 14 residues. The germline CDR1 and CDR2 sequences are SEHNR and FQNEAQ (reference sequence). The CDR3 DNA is TGTGCCAGCAGCTTAGGCCAGCCGAACACTGAAGCTTTCTTT. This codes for CASSLGQPNTEAFF.

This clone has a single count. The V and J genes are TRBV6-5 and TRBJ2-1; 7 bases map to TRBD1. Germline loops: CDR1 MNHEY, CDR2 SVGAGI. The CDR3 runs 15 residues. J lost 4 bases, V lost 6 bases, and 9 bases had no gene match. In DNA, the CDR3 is TGTGCCAGCAGCTCGGGACAGATCGTATACAATGAGCAGTTCTTC. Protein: CASSSGQIVYNEQFF.

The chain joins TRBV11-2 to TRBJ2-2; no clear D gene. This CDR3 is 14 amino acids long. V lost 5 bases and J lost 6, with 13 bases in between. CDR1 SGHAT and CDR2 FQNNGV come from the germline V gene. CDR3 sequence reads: CASSPTVRAGELFF. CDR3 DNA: TGTGCCAGCAGCCCGACGGTCCGCGCCGGGGAGCTGTTTTTT. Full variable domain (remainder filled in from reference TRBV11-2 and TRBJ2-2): EAGVAQSPRYKIIEKRQSVAFWCNPISGHATLYWYQQILGQGPKLLIQFQNNGVVDDSQLPKDRFSAERLKGVDSTLKIQPAKLEDSAVYLCASSPTVRAGELFFGEGSRLTVL.

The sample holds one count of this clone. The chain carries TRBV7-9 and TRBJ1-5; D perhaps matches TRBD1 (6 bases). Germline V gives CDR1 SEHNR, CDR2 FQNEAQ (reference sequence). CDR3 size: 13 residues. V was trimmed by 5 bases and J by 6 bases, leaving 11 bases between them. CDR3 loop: CASSPQGTQPQHF. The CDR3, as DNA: TGTGCCAGCAGCCCCCAGGGGACTCAGCCCCAGCATTTT.

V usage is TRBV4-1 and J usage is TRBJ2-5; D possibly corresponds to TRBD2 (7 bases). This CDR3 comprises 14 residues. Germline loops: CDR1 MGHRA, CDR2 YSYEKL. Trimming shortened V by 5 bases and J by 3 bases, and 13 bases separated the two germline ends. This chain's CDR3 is CASSGRGGEETQYF. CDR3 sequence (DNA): TGCGCCAGCAGCGGAAGGGGGGGGGAAGAGACCCAGTACTTC.

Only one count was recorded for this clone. The CDR3 coding sequence is TGTGCCAGCACCTCGGACAGGGGGCTCTTCAACGAGCAGTACTTC. Residues: CASTSDRGLFNEQYF. This chain connects TRBV28 to TRBJ2-7, with 11 nucleotides matching TRBD1. The CDR3 has 15 residues. V shed 7 bases, J shed 5 bases, and the junction held 10 bases outside the gene matches. CDR1 MDHEN and CDR2 SYDVKM come from the germline V gene. Supplemented by reference TRBV28 and TRBJ2-7, the full variable domain reads DVKVTQSSRYLVKRTGEKVFLECVQDMDHENMFWYRQDPGLGLRLIYFSYDVKMKEKGDIPEGYSVSREKKERFSLILESASTNQTSMYLCASTSDRGLFNEQYFGPGTRLTVT.

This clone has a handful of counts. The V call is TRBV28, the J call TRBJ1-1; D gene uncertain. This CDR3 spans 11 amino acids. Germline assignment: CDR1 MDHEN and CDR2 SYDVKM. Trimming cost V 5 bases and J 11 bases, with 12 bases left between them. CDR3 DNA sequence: TGTGCCAGCAGTGACCCACTCGGGGCTTTCTTT. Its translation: CASSDPLGAFF.

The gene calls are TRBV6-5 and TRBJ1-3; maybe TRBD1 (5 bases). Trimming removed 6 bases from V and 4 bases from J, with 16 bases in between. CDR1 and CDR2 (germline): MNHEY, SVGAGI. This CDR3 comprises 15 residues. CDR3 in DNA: TGTGCCAGCAGGCGGGACCGTGGTTCGGGAAACACCATATATTTT. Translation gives CASRRDRGSGNTIYF.

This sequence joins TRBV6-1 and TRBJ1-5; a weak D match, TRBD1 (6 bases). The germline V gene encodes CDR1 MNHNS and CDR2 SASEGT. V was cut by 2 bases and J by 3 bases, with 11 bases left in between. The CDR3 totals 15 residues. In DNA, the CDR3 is TGTGCCAGCAGTGAAAATCTGGGGGCCAATCAGCCCCAGCATTTT. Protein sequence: CASSENLGANQPQHF.

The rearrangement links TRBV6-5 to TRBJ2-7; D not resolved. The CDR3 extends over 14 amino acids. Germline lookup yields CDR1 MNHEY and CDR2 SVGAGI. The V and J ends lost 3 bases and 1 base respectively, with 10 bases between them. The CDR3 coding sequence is TGTGCCAGCAGTTATGAGTATGGGTCCTACGAGCAGTACTTC. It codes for CASSYEYGSYEQYF.

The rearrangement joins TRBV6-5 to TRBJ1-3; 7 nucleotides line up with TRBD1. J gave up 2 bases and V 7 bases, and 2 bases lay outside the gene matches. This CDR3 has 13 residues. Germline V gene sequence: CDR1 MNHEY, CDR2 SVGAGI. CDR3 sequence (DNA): TGTGCCAGCATCGACAGGGCTGGAAACACCATATATTTT. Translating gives CASIDRAGNTIYF.

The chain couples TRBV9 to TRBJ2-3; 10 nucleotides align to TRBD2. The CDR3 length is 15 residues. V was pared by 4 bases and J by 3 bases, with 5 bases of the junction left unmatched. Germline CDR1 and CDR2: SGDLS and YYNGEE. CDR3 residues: CASSPGTSVTDTQYF. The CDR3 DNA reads TGTGCCAGCAGCCCCGGGACTAGCGTAACAGATACGCAGTATTTT.

This CDR3 is CASSLADGSTDTQYF. In DNA form, the CDR3 reads TGCGCCAGCAGCCTGGCCGACGGTAGCACAGATACGCAGTATTTT. V and J are TRBV5-1 and TRBJ2-3, with unresolved D. V shed 4 bases and J shed 0 bases, with 12 bases lying between them. This CDR3 is 15 amino acids long. Per germline, CDR1 SGHRS and CDR2 YFSETQ.

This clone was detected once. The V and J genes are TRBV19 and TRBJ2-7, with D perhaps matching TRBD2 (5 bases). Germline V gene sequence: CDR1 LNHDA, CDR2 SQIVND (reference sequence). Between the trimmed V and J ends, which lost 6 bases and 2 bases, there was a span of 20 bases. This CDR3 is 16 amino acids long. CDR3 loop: CASRGPGLLNTYEQYF. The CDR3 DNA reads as TGTGCCAGTAGAGGCCCCGGACTTTTAAATACCTACGAGCAGTACTTC.

The CDR3 is CASRLAWGGYTF. CDR3 nucleotide sequence: TGTGCCAGCAGACTTGCCTGGGGTGGCTACACCTTC. The V gene is TRBV2, the J gene TRBJ1-2, with unresolved D. The V gene's germline CDR1 is SNHLY and CDR2 FYNNEI. CDR3 size: 12 residues. V was cut by 6 bases and J by 7 bases, with 12 bases left in between.

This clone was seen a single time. CDR3 sequence reads: CASSIDERGWIGELFF. The CDR3 nucleotides are TGTGCCAGTAGTATAGATGAGAGGGGGTGGATCGGGGAGCTGTTTTTT. V gene TRBV19 combines with J gene TRBJ2-2, with D perhaps TRBD1 (6 bases). The CDR3 sequence is 16 residues long. The germline CDR1 and CDR2 sequences are LNHDA and SQIVND (reference sequence). V lost 0 bases, J lost 7 bases, and 15 bases lay in between.